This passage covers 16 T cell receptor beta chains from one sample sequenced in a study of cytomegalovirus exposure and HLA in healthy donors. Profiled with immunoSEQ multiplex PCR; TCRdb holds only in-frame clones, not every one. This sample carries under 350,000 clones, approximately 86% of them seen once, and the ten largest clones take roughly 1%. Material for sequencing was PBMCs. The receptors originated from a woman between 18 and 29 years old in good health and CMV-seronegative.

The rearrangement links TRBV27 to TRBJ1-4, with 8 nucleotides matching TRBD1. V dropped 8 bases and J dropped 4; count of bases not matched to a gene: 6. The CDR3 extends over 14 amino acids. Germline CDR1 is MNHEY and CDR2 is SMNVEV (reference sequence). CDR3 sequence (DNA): TGTGCCAGCCTCGGGACAGGCGTTAATGAAAAACTGTTTTTT. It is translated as CASLGTGVNEKLFF.

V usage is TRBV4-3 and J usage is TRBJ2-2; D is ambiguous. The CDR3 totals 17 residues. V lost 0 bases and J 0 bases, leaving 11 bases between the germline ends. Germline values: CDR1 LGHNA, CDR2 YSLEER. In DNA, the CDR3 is TGCGCCAGCAGCCAAGATCAGGTCTCCGCGAACACCGGGGAGCTGTTTTTT. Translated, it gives CASSQDQVSANTGELFF.

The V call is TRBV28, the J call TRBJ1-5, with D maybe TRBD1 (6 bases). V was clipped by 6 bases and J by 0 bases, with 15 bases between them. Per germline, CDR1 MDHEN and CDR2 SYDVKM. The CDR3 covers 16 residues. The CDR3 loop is CASSFRGQNSNQPQHF. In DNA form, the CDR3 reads TGTGCCAGCAGCTTTAGAGGACAGAATAGCAATCAGCCCCAGCATTTT.

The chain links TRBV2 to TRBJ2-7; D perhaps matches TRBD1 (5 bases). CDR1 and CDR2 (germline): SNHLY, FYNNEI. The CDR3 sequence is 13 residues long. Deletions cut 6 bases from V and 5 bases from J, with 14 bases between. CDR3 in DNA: TGTGCCAGCAGGACCCCAGACAGCGACGAGCAGTACTTC. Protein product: CASRTPDSDEQYF.

The DNA for the CDR3 is TGTGCCAGCAGCCAGGGCCATAGCGGGATGGGTGAGCAGTTCTTC. As protein: CASSQGHSGMGEQFF. The chain carries TRBV4-2 and TRBJ2-1; 8 bases align to TRBD2. This CDR3 spans 15 amino acids. Per the germline V gene, CDR1 is LGHNA and CDR2 is YNFKEQ. After removal of 3 bases from V and 9 bases from J, the junction contained 10 bases not matched to a gene.

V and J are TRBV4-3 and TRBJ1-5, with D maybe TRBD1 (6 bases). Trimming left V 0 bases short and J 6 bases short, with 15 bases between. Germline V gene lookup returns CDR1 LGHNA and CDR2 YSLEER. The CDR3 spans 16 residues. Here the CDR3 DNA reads TGCGCCAGCAGCCAAGAAGCACAGGGAGTGGGTCAGCCCCAGCATTTT. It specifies CASSQEAQGVGQPQHF.

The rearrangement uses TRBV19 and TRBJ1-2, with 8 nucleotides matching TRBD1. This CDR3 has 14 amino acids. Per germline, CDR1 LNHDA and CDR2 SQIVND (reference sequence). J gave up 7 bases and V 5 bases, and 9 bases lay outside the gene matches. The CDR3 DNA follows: TGTGCCAGTAGTCTTCCGGGACAGGTCGGTGGCTACACCTTC. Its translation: CASSLPGQVGGYTF. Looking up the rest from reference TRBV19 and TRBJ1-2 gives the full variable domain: DGGITQSPKYLFRKEGQNVTLSCEQNLNHDAMYWYRQDPGQGLRLIYYSQIVNDFQKGDIAEGYSVSREKKESFPLTVTSAQKNPTAFYLCASSLPGQVGGYTFGSGTRLTVV.

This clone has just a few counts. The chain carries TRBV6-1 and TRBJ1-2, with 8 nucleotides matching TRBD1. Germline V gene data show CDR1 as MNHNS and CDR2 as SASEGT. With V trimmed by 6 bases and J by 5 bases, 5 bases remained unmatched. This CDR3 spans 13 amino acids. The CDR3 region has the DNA TGTGCCAGCAGCCAGACAGGGGAGTATGGCTACACCTTC. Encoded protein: CASSQTGEYGYTF.

The chain's CDR3 is CASSSQLSQETQYF. CDR3 coding DNA: TGTGCCAGCAGCTCCCAGTTGTCCCAAGAGACCCAGTACTTC. This sequence joins TRBV7-8 and TRBJ2-5; D not resolved. Germline V CDR1 and CDR2: SGHVS, FQNEAQ. The CDR3 has 14 amino acids. Trimming pared 4 bases from V and 1 base from J, leaving 10 bases between.

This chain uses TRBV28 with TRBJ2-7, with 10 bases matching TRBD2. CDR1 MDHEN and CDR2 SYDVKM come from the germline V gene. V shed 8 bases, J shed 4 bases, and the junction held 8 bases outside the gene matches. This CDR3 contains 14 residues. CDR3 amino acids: CASEWGSGGYEQYF. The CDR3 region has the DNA TGTGCCAGCGAATGGGGTAGCGGGGGGTACGAGCAGTACTTC.

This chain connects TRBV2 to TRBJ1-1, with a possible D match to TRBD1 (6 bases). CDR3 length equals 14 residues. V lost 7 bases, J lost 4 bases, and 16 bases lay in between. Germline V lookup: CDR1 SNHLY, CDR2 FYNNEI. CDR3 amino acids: CASTIRGGGTEAFF. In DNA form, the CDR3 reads TGTGCCAGCACCATAAGGGGAGGGGGCACTGAAGCTTTCTTT.

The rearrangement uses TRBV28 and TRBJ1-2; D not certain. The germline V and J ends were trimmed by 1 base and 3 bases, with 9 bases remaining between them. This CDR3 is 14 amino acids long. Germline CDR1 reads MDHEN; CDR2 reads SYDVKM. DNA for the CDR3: TGTGCCAGCAGTTTATTGAATCCGGACTATGGCTACACCTTC. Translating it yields CASSLLNPDYGYTF.

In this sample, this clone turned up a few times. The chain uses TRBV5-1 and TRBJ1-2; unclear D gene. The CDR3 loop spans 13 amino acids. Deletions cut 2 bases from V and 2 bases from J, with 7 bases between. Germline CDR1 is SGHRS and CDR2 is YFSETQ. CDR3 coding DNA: TGCGCCAGCAGCTTTTGGCAGAACTATGGCTACACCTTC. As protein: CASSFWQNYGYTF.

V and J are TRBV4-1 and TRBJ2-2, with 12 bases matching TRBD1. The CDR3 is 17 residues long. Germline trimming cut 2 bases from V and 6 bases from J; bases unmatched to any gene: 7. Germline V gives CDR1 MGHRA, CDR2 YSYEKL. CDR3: CASSQHRDRGRAGELFF. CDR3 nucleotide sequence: TGCGCCAGCAGCCAACACCGGGACAGGGGGCGCGCCGGGGAGCTGTTTTTT.

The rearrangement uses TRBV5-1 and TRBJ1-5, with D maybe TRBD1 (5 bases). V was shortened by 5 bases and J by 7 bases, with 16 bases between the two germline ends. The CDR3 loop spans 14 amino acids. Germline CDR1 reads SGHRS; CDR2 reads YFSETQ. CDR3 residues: CASSWGREGQPQHF. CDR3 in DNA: TGCGCCAGCAGTTGGGGACGGGAGGGACAGCCCCAGCATTTT.

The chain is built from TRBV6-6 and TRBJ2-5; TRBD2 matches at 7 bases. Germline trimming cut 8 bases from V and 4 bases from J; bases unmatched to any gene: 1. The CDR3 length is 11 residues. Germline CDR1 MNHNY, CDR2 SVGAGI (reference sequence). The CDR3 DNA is TGTGCCAGCGGGGGGGGAGAGACCCAGTACTTC. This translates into CASGGGETQYF.